The clone carrying this T cell receptor (beta chain) was counted ten times or more. Amplification of the TCR beta CDR3 regions used RNA transcripts (as template). RT-PCR in the first round used HTBI primers; a second-round multiplex PCR followed. MiXCR was run by TCRdb on the multiplex PCR reads, yielding one entry per CDR3 protein. The sample records 360,000 or so distinct CDR3 sequences, 15% to 20% being singletons. The germline V gene encodes CDR1 MNHEY and CDR2 SVGEGT. The V end was cut by 6 bases, the J end by 4 bases, with 18 bases between. The CDR3 sequence is 15 residues long. The sample comes from a study of Graves' ophthalmopathy and Graves' hyperthyroidism. Study background: Blood was drawn at initial diagnosis, before any treatment.

Sequenced: peripheral blood. The clonotype originates from a woman under 30 with Graves' ophthalmopathy. The chain has TRBV6-2 or TRBV6-3 and TRBJ1-1; possible D gene TRBD1, 5 bases. For the CDR3, the DNA is TGTGCCAGCAGCCACCAGGCAGGGTGGCCCACTGAAGCTTTCTTT. Translating it yields CASSHQAGWPTEAFF.